This T cell receptor (beta chain) was identified in a study of T cells after yellow fever vaccination (dated by TCRdb to about 2019). Describing the broader study: The SMART-Seq v4 Ultra Low Input RNA kit was used to prepare libraries from fractions with low cell numbers. To track T-cell clones before and after primary and booster YFV17D yellow fever vaccination, bulk TCR alpha and beta repertoires were sequenced longitudinally. Two healthy male donors, one aged 18 to 30 and one aged 30 to 39 years, were included in the cohort. Blood was drawn at multiple timepoints before and after primary and secondary immunization, with bulk PBMC replicates and cell subsets isolated.

The study at large found these results: A small share of clonotypes occurred in both CD4 and CD8 compartments, likely arising from convergent recombination. Compared with the primary T-cell response, the secondary T-cell response was weaker but faster, peaking on day 5 rather than day 15. After the booster, most of the clones that had expanded following primary vaccination were detected again (96% of CD4 and more than 85% of CD8), which suggests that memory was broadly maintained. The study included only a couple of donors, which limits how far the findings can be generalized. FACS-sorted repertoires could contain abundant contaminating clonotypes from the bulk population, so computational filtering was required.

TCR cDNA was synthesized by 5'RACE template switching, which introduced a universal primer site and unique molecular identifiers. Priming of cDNA synthesis was performed from both the TCR alpha and TCR beta constant segments. Library amplification used two PCR steps, and the second PCR step added sample barcodes and sequencing adapters. Libraries were sequenced on Illumina HiSeq 2500 (2x100 bp) or NovaSeq (2x150 bp). The study's own analysis went as follows. MIGEC handled demultiplexing of reads and collapsing into UMI consensus sequences, while MiXCR performed V(D)J alignment. Using edgeR on replicate PBMC samples, clonotypes were called vaccine-responding if FDR was below 0.01 and the log2 fold change was above 5 up to day 15. Bulk clonotypes were assigned CD4 or CD8 identity according to which sequenced CD4 or CD8 repertoire held them at higher abundance. TCRdb reprocessing: public reads trimmed at Q25 with fastp, clones called with MiXCR, in-frame beta chains kept. One record per CDR3 amino acid sequence lists the most common genes and DNA. Here the V and J calls rest on TCRdb's processing, not on the authors' analysis. Within this sample are approximately 580,000 distinct CDR3 sequences, with about 15% of them counted one time only. Together, the top ten hold roughly 17% of the sample.

A few counts support this clonotype. The antigen it binds to is not known. It has no much larger one-base neighbor in the sample; base qualities were not kept. V is shortened by 3 bases, J by 4 bases, and the region joining them spans 9 bases. The CDR3 holds 12 amino acids from the cysteine to the phenylalanine. The CDR3 DNA has 36 bases and is translated from base 1. From the germline V gene, CDR1 is SQVTM and CDR2 is ANQGSEA. Interpreted using the paper, the treatment or condition label stands for: live attenuated yellow fever vaccine strain. At each blood-draw timepoint, two biological replicates of bulk PBMCs were obtained. A standard Ficoll-Paque protocol was used to isolate PBMCs from peripheral blood. RNA was extracted with TriZol from bulk PBMCs, CD4 and CD8 fractions, and dextramer-positive and dextramer-negative fractions.

The sample here was PBMCs, taken 5 to 6 days after the first yellow fever vaccination. The TCR was taken from a man between 18 and 35 years old who received the YFV17D yellow fever vaccine. Recombination connected TRBV29-1 to TRBJ1-1; the D gene is perhaps TRBD1, from 6 matching bases. The CDR3 protein is CSVERGGTEAFF. Read as DNA, the sequence is TGCAGCGTTGAGAGGGGGGGCACTGAAGCTTTCTTT.